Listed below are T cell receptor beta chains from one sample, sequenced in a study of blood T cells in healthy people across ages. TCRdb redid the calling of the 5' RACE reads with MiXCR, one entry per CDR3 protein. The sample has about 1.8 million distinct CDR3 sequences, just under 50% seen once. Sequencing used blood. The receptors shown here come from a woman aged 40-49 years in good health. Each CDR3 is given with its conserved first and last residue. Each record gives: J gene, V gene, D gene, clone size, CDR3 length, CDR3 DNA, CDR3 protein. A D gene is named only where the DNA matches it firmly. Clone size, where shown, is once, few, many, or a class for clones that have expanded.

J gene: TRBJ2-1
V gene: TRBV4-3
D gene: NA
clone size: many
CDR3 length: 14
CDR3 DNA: TGCGCCAGCAGCCCGCGGACCGGAATGGGTGAGCAGTTCTTC
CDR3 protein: CASSPRTGMGEQFF

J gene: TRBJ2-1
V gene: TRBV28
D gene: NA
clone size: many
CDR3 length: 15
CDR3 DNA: TGTGCCAGCTTTAATCGGGGCGGGGAGTCCAATGAGCAGTTCTTC
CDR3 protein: CASFNRGGESNEQFF

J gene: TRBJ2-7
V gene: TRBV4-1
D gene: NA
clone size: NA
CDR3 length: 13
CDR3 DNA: TGCGCCAGCAGCCACGAACAGTCCTACGAGCAGTACTTC
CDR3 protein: CASSHEQSYEQYF

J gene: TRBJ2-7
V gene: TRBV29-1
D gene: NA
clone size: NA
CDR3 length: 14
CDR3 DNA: TGCAGCGTGGTGTGGGAGGGGGCATTGTACGAGCAGTACTTC
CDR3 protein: CSVVWEGALYEQYF

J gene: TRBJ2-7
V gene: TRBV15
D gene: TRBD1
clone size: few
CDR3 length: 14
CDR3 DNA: TGTGCCACCAGCAGCGGGACAGGGTCGTACGAGCAGTACTTC
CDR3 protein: CATSSGTGSYEQYF

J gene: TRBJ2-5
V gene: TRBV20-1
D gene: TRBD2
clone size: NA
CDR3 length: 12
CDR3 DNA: TGCAGTGTCTCATTAGCGGGGATTGCCCAGTACTTC
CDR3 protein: CSVSLAGIAQYF

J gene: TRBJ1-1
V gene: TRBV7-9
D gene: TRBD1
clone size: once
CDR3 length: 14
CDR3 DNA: TGTGCCAGTGGACAGGGGAGACTTAACACTGAAGCTTTCTTT
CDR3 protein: CASGQGRLNTEAFF

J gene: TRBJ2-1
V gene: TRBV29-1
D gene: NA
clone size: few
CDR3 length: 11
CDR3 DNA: TGCAGCGTTGTGCGGGATATTGAGCAGTTCTTC
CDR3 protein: CSVVRDIEQFF

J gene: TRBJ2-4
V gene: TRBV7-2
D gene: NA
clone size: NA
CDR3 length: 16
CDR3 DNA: TGTGCCAGCAGACTTTATGGGGGCGGGGAGGAGGACATTCAGTACTTC
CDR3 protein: CASRLYGGGEEDIQYF

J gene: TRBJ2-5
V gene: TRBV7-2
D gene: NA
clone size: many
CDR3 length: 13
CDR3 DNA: TGTGCCAGCAGCTTCGGGCGCGGGGAGACCCAGTACTTC
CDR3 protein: CASSFGRGETQYF

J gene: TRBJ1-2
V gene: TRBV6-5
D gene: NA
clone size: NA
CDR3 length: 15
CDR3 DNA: TGTGCCAGCAACCCCAAGCCTACAGGGTCGCGAGGCTACACCTTC
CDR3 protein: CASNPKPTGSRGYTF

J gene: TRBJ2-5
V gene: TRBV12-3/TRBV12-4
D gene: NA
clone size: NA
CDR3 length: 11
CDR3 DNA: TGTGCCGGCAGTTTCGAGGGGACCCAGTACTTC
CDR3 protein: CAGSFEGTQYF

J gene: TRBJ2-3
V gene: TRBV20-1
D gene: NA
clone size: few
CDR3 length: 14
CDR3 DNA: TGCAGTGCTAGCCCGTCAGCGTCCACAGATACGCAGTATTTT
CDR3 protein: CSASPSASTDTQYF

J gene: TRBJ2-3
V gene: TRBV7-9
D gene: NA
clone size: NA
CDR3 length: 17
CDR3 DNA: TGTGCCAGCTCGACCCCGTCGAGTAGCGCGATCACAGATACGCAGTATTTT
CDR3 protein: CASSTPSSSAITDTQYF

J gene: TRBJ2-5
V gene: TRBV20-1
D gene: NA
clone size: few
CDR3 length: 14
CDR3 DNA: TGCAGTGCTAGAAAATTAGCGTTCCGGGAGACCCAGTACTTC
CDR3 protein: CSARKLAFRETQYF

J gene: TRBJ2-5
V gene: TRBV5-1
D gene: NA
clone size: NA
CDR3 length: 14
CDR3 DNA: TGCGCCAGCAACAAAGGGACTTCTCAAGAGACCCAGTACTTC
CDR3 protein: CASNKGTSQETQYF

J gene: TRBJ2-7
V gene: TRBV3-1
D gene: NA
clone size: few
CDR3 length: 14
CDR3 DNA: TGTGCCAGCAGCCAAGTCGAGGGAAACTACGAGCAGTACTTC
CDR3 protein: CASSQVEGNYEQYF

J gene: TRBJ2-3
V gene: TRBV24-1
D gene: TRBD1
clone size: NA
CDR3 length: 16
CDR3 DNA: TGTGCCACCAGTGATCCCGGGACAGGGATGGCAGATACGCAGTATTTT
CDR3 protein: CATSDPGTGMADTQYF

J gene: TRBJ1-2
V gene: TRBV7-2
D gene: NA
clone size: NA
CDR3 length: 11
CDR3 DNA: TGTGCCGAGTCCAGGGGCTATGGCTACACCTTC
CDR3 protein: CAESRGYGYTF

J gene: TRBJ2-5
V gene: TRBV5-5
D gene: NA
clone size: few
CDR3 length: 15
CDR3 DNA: TGTGCCAGCAGCCGACCGAACTCGGACGGAGAGACCCAGTACTTC
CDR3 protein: CASSRPNSDGETQYF

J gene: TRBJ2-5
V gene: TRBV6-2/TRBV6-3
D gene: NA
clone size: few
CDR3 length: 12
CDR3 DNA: TGTGCCAGCAGTCCGACAGCCACAGAGCAGTACTTC
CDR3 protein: CASSPTATEQYF

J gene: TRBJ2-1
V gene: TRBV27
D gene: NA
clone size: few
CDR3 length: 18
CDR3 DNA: TGTGCCAGCAGTTTATTGGCGATCCGACAGGGAGGCCACAATGAGCAGTTCTTC
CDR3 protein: CASSLLAIRQGGHNEQFF

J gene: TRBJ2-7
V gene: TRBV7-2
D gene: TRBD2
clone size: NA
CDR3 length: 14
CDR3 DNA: TGTGCCAGCAGCGAACTAGCGGGGGGCGCAGAGCAGTACTTC
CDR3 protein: CASSELAGGAEQYF

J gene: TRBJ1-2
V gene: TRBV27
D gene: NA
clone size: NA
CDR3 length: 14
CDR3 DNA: TGTGCCAGCAGTTTAGCGCCGCAGCGCTATGGCTACACCTTC
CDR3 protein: CASSLAPQRYGYTF

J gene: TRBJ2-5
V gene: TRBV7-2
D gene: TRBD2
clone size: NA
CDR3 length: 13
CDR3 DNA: TGTGCCAGCAGCCTGACTAGCGGGGCGACCCAGTACTTC
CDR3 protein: CASSLTSGATQYF

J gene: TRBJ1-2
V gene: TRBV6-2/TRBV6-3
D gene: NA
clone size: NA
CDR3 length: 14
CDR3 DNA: TGTGCCAGCAGTTCGGCGGCAGGCCTCTATGGCTACACCTTC
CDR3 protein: CASSSAAGLYGYTF

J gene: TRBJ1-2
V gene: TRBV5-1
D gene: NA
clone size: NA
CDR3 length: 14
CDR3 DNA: TGCGCCAGCACCTGGGGCGGAATGAACTATGGCTACACCTTC
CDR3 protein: CASTWGGMNYGYTF

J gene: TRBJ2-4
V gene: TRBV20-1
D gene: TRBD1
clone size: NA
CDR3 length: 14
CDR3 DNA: TGCAGTGCACTAAGGACAGGGTTCCAAAACATTCAGTACTTC
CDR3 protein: CSALRTGFQNIQYF

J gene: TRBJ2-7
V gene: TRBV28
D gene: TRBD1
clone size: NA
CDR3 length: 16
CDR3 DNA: TGTGCCAGCAGTCTTCCGGTGAGGGGGCGGTTTAACGAGCAGTACTTC
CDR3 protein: CASSLPVRGRFNEQYF

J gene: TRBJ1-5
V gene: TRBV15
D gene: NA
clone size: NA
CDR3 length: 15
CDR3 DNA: TGTGCCACCAGCAGAGATATAGGGGGAAGGCAGCCCCAGCATTTT
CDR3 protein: CATSRDIGGRQPQHF

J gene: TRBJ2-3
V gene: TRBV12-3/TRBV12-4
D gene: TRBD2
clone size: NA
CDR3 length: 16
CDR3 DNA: TGTGCCAGCAGTTTTATAGCGGGGCCTAGCACAGATACGCAGTATTTT
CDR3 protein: CASSFIAGPSTDTQYF

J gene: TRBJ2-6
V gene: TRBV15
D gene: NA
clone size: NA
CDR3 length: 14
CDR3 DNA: TGTGCCACCAGGCCCAACCAGGTGGCCAACGTCCTGACTTTC
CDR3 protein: CATRPNQVANVLTF

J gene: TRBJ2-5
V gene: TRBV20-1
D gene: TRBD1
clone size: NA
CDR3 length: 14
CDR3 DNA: TGCAGTGCCCCTAGGAACAGGGGGAAAGAGACCCAGTACTTC
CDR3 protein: CSAPRNRGKETQYF

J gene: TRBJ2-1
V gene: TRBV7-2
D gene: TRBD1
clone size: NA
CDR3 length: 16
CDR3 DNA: TGTGCCAGCAGCACCGGAGCCGGACAGGGAGGAAATGAGCAGTTCTTC
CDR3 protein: CASSTGAGQGGNEQFF

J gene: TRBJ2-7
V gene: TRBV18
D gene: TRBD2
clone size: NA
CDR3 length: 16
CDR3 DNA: TGTGCCAGCTCACCCGGACTAGCGGGGGCCGGGTACGAGCAGTACTTC
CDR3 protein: CASSPGLAGAGYEQYF

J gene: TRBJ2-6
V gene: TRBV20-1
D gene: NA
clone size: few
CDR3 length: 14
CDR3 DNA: TGCAGTGCTCCTAGGGGAACTGGGGCCAACGTCCTGACTTTC
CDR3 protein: CSAPRGTGANVLTF

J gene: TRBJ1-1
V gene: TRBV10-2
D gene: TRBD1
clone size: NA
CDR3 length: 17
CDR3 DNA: TGCGCCAGCGCTACGCACGGAAGGGGGCAGGGCCGGACTGAAGCTTTCTTT
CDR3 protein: CASATHGRGQGRTEAFF

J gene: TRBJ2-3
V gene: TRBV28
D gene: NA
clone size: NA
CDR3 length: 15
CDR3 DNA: TGTGCCAGCAGTCCGCGGAGGTGGGGAACAGATACGCAGTATTTT
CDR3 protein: CASSPRRWGTDTQYF

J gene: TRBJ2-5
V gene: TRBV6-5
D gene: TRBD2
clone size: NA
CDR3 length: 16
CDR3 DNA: TGTGCCAGCAACGAATTTAGCGGGGGCAGGGGAGAGACCCAGTACTTC
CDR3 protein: CASNEFSGGRGETQYF

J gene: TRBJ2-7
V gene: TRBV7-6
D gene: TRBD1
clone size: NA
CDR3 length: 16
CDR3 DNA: TGTGCCAGCAGCTTAGCGTTGATGACAGGGCTGGACGAGCAGTACTTC
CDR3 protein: CASSLALMTGLDEQYF

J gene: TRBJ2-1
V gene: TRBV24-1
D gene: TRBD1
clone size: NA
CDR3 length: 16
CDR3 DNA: TGTGCCACCAGTGGCCTACGGGACAGGGTCAACAATGAGCAGTTCTTC
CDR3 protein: CATSGLRDRVNNEQFF

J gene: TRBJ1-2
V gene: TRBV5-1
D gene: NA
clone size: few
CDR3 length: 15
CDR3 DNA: TGCGCCAGCAGCTTGTTTCCGGGACACAACTATGGCTACACCTTC
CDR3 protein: CASSLFPGHNYGYTF

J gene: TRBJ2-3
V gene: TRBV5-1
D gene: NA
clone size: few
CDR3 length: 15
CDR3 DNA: TGCGCCAGCAGCTTAATCGTAGGGAGCACAGATACGCAGTATTTT
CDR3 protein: CASSLIVGSTDTQYF

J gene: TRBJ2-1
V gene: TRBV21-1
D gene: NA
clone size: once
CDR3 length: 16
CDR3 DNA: TGTGCCAGCAGCAAATACAACAGGGAAAGGAACAATGAGCAGTTCTTC
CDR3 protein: CASSKYNRERNNEQFF

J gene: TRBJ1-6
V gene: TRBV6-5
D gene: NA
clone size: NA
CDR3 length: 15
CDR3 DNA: TGTGCCAGCAGTTACTCGATAGGGAACGATTCACCCCTCCACTTT
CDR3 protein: CASSYSIGNDSPLHF

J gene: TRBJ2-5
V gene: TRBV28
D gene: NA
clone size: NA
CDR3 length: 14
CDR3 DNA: TGTGCCAGCAGTTTAGTCAAGGGTGGTGGGACCCAGTACTTC
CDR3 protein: CASSLVKGGGTQYF

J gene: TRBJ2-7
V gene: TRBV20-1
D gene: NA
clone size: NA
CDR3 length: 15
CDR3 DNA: TGCAGTGCTAGAGATCACAGGACAGCTTCCTACGAGCAGTACTTC
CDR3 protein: CSARDHRTASYEQYF

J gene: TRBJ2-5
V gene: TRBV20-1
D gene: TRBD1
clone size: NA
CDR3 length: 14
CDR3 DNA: TGCAGTGCTAGACTGGGCACAGGGGCGCAGACCCAGTACTTC
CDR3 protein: CSARLGTGAQTQYF

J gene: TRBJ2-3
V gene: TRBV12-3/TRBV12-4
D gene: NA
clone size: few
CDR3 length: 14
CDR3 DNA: TGTGCCAGCAGGGCTACAGGGCCCCCCGATACGCAGTATTTT
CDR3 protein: CASRATGPPDTQYF

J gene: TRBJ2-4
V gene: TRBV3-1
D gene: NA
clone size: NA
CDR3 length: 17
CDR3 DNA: TGTGCCAGCAGCCAAGTTAGCCTCCTCGGGGACAAAAACATTCAGTACTTC
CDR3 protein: CASSQVSLLGDKNIQYF

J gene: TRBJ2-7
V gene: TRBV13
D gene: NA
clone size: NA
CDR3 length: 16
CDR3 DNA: TGTGCCAGCAGCTCCCCCACCGAGGCCCATTCCTACGAGCAGTACTTC
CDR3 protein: CASSSPTEAHSYEQYF

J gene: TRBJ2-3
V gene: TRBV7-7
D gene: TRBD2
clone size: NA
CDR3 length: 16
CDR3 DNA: TGTGCTAGCAGCCTATTAGCGGGGAGTACTTCCGATACGCAGTATTTT
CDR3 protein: CASSLLAGSTSDTQYF

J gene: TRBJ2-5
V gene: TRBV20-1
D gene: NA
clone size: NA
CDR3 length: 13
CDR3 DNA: TGCAGTGGCCCCCCAACTAACCAAGAGACCCAGTACTTC
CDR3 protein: CSGPPTNQETQYF

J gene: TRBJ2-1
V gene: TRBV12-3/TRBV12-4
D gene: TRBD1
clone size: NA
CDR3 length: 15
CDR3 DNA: TGTGCCAGCAGTTCTCACAGGGGGCAACACAATGAGCAGTTCTTC
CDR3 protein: CASSSHRGQHNEQFF

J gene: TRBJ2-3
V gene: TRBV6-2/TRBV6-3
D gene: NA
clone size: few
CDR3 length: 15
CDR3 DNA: TGTGCCAGCAGTCGAACAAGGATAGCTACAGATACGCAGTATTTT
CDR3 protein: CASSRTRIATDTQYF